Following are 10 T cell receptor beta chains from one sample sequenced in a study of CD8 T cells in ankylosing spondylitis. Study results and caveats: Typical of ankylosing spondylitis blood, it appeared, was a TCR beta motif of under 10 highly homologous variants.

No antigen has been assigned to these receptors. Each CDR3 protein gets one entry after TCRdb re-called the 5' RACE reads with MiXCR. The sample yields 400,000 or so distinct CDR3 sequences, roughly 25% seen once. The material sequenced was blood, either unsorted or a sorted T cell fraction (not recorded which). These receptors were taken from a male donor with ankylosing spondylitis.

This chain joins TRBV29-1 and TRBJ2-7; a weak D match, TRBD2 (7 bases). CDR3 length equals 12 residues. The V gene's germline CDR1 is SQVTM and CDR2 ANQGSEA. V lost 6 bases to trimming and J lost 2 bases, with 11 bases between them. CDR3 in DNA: TGCAGCGTCAAGCGGGACACCTACGAGCAGTACTTC. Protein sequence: CSVKRDTYEQYF.

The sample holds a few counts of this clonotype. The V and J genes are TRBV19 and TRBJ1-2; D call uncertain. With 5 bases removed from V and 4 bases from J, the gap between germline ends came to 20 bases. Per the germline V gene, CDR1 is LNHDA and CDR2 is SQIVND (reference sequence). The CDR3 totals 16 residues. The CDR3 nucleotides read TGTGCCAGTAGTTCTGGGAAAACCGGAGGAGGCTATGGCTACACCTTC. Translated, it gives CASSSGKTGGGYGYTF.

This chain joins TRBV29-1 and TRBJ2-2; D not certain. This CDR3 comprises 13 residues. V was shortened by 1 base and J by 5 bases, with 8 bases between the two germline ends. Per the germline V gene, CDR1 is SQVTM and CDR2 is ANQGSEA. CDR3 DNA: TGCAGCGTTGAAGTCGATGGGACCGGGGAGCTGTTTTTT. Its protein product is CSVEVDGTGELFF.

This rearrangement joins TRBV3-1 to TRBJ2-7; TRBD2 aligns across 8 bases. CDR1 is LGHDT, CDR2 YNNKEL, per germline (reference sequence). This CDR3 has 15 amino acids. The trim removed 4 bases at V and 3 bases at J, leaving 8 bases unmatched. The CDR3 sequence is CASSPKTSANYEQYV. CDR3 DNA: TGTGCCAGCAGCCCAAAGACTAGCGCAAACTACGAGCAGTACGTC.

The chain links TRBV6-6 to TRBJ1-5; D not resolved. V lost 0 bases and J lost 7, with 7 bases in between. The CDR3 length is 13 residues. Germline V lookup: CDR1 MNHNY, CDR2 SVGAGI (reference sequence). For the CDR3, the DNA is TGTGCCAGCAGTTACTCGACGGACCAGCCCCAGCATTTT. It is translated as CASSYSTDQPQHF.

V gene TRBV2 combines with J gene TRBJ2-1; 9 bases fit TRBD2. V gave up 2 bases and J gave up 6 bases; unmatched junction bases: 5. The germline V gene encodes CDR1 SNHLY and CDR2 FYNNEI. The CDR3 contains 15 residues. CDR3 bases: TGTGCCAGCAGTGAACGTAGCGGGAGACCCAATGAGCAGTTCTTC. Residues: CASSERSGRPNEQFF.

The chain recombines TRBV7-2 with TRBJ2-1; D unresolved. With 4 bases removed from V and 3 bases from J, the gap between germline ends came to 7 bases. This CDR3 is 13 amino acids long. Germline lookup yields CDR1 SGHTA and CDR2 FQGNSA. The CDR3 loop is CASSWSGYNEQFF. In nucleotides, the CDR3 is TGTGCCAGCAGCTGGAGTGGCTACAATGAGCAGTTCTTC.

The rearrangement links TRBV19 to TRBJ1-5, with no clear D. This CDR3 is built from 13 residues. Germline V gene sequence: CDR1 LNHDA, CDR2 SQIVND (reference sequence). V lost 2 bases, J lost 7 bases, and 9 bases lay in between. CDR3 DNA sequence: TGTGCCAGTAGTATATATATTTGGCAGCCCCAGCATTTT. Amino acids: CASSIYIWQPQHF.

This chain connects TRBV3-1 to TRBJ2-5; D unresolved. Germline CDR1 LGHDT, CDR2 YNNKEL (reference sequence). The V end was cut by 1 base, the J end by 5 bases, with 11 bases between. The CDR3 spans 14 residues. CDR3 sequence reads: CASSQVYSRETQYF. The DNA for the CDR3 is TGTGCCAGCAGCCAAGTATATTCCCGGGAGACCCAGTACTTC.

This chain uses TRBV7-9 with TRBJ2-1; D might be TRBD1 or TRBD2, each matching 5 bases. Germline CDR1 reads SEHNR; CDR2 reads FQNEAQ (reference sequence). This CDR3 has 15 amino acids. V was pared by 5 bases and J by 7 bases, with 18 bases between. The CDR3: CASSPPGTPENEQFF. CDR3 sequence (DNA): TGTGCCAGCAGCCCGCCCGGGACCCCTGAGAATGAGCAGTTCTTC.